These 30 T cell receptor beta chains came from one sample sequenced in a study of shared T cell receptors in the human thymus. Clones were read by immunoSEQ multiplex PCR, and TCRdb kept only the in-frame ones, dropping some. The sample lists hundreds of thousands of clones, 70% to 90% occurring once. Separately, the same data were catalogued under a study of human thymus T cells.

The specimen sequenced was thymocytes. The receptor set was obtained from a girl less than two years old with a congenital heart defect.

CDR3 bases: TGTGCCAGTAGTCGAACAAACGGGACTAGCGGTCCCGTAGAGTTCCCAGATACGCAGTATTTT. Translated, it gives CASSRTNGTSGPVEFPDTQYF. The chain carries TRBV19 and TRBJ2-3; 11 nucleotides match TRBD2. Losses at the gene ends were 5 bases for V and 4 bases for J; bases not matched to a gene: 23. The CDR3 runs 21 residues. Germline V gene data show CDR1 as LNHDA and CDR2 as SQIVND (reference sequence).

The chain recombines TRBV11-2 with TRBJ2-3; TRBD2 aligns across 7 bases. The ends lost 3 bases at V and 0 bases at J; junction bases unmatched: 3. CDR3 length equals 15 residues. Germline V lookup: CDR1 SGHAT, CDR2 FQNNGV. CDR3 DNA: TGTGCCAGCAGCTTTGCGGGGGTAAGCACAGATACGCAGTATTTT. Protein: CASSFAGVSTDTQYF.

J is TRBJ2-1 and V is TRBV11-1; TRBD2 agrees at 11 bases. This CDR3 has 18 amino acids. V trimming: 3 bases; J trimming: 1 base; junction bases outside the gene matches: 8. From germline, CDR1 is SGHAT and CDR2 FQDESV (reference sequence). The CDR3 reads CASSFLGSGGESYNEQFF. The CDR3 DNA reads TGTGCCAGCAGCTTTTTGGGTAGCGGGGGGGAGTCCTACAATGAGCAGTTCTTC.

V gene TRBV19 combines with J gene TRBJ2-2, with 8 bases fitting TRBD1. The CDR3 sequence is 16 residues long. Per germline, CDR1 LNHDA and CDR2 SQIVND (reference sequence). Trimming took 3 bases from V and 7 from J; bases not matched to a gene: 10. The CDR3 here is CASSIGTGNNRGELFF. In DNA form, the CDR3 reads TGTGCCAGTAGTATTGGGACAGGCAACAATCGCGGGGAGCTGTTTTTT.

The chain combines TRBV28 with TRBJ1-6; TRBD1 matches at 8 bases. V shed 5 bases and J 8 bases; nucleotides not matched to a gene: 11. The CDR3 has 16 amino acids. The germline CDR1 and CDR2 sequences are MDHEN and SYDVKM. The CDR3 DNA sequence: TGTGCCAGCAGTAAGTCGCCGGGACAGGCGGATTCACCCCTCCACTTT. Translated, it gives CASSKSPGQADSPLHF.

The chain recombines TRBV18 with TRBJ1-4; D is undetermined. Per the germline V gene, CDR1 is KGHSH and CDR2 is LQKENI. V was clipped by 3 bases and J by 8 bases, with 10 bases between them. The CDR3 consists of 13 residues. The CDR3 sequence is CASSPEVWEKLFF. In DNA, the CDR3 is TGTGCCAGCTCACCTGAGGTTTGGGAAAAACTGTTTTTT.

The chain uses TRBV5-6 and TRBJ1-2; possibly TRBD1 for D (6 bases). Trimming left V 0 bases short and J 4 bases short, with 25 bases between. The CDR3 covers 19 residues. Germline CDR1 reads SGHDT; CDR2 reads YYEEEE. The CDR3 DNA reads TGTGCCAGCAGCTTGGTAGGGGGGGGACCTAAAGGACACTTCTATGGCTACACCTTC. Encoded protein: CASSLVGGGPKGHFYGYTF. Filled out from reference TRBV5-6 and TRBJ1-2, the complete variable domain reads DAGVTQSPTHLIKTRGQQVTLRCSPKSGHDTVSWYQQALGQGPQFIFQYYEEEERQRGNFPDRFSGHQFPNYSSELNVNALLLGDSALYLCASSLVGGGPKGHFYGYTFGSGTRLTVV.

As regards this clone: Other DNA sequences in this sample translate to the same CDR3. The gene calls are TRBV5-1 and TRBJ2-3, with 9 bases aligning to TRBD2. With 4 bases clipped from V and 1 base from J, the junction kept 4 bases outside the gene matches. In germline, CDR1 is SGHRS, CDR2 YFSETQ. CDR3 length equals 15 residues. CDR3 sequence: CASSLSGGGTDTQYF. The CDR3 bases are TGCGCCAGCAGCCTTAGCGGGGGAGGCACAGATACGCAGTATTTT. The whole variable domain, filled in from reference TRBV5-1 and TRBJ2-3, reads KAGVTQTPRYLIKTRGQQVTLSCSPISGHRSVSWYQQTPGQGLQFLFEYFSETQRNKGNFPGRFSGRQFSNSRSEMNVSTLELGDSALYLCASSLSGGGTDTQYFGPGTRLTVL.

This chain links TRBV7-4 with TRBJ2-4, with D tentatively TRBD2 (6 bases). CDR1 SGHVT and CDR2 SQSDAQ come from the germline V gene. The CDR3 runs 13 residues. The V and J ends lost 3 bases and 9 bases respectively, with 12 bases between them. The CDR3, as DNA: TGTGCCAGCAGCTTGTGTCAGGGACTCATTCAGTACTTC. Its translation: CASSLCQGLIQYF.

This clone has only a few counts. The V gene is TRBV5-1, the J gene TRBJ1-3; D might be TRBD1 (5 bases). V lost 5 bases and J lost 2, with 11 bases in between. This CDR3 comprises 14 residues. CDR1 and CDR2 (germline): SGHRS, YFSETQ. The CDR3 reads CASRVPRAGNTIYF. The CDR3 DNA is TGCGCCAGCAGGGTCCCCAGGGCTGGAAACACCATATATTTT.

The CDR3 loop reads CASSQEGSGGARSYNEQFF. CDR3 sequence (DNA): TGCGCCAGCAGCCAAGAAGGTAGCGGGGGGGCGCGTTCCTACAATGAGCAGTTCTTC. The chain employs TRBV4-3 and TRBJ2-1, with TRBD2 matching 11 bases. CDR3 length equals 19 residues. The V segment lost 0 bases and the J segment 1 base; nucleotides outside the gene matches: 8. The germline gives CDR1 LGHNA, CDR2 YSLEER.

The J gene is TRBJ1-2, the V gene TRBV18; TRBD1 aligns across 9 bases. Germline values: CDR1 KGHSH, CDR2 LQKENI. Trimming removed 8 bases from V and 6 bases from J; junction bases left unmatched: 7. This CDR3 is built from 13 residues. The CDR3 region has the DNA TGTGCCAGCCAAAAAACAGGGGGCGATGGCTACACCTTC. Its protein is CASQKTGGDGYTF. The entire variable domain, with the rest obtained from reference TRBV18 and TRBJ1-2, is as follows: NAGVMQNPRHLVRRRGQEARLRCSPMKGHSHVYWYRQLPEEGLKFMVYLQKENIIDESGMPKERFSAEFPKEGPSILRIQQVVRGDSAAYFCASQKTGGDGYTFGSGTRLTVV.

This clone was seen a single time. The chain is built from TRBV10-3 and TRBJ1-3, with 7 bases aligning to TRBD1. The CDR3 consists of 14 residues. J lost 3 bases, V lost 10 bases, and 9 bases had no gene match. Germline lookup yields CDR1 ENHRY and CDR2 SYGVKD. The CDR3 spells CATRPDRDGNTIYF. CDR3 DNA sequence: TGTGCCACCAGACCCGACAGGGATGGAAACACCATATATTTT.

The gene calls are TRBV28 and TRBJ2-1, with a possible D match to TRBD2 (5 bases). The V end lost 5 bases, the J end lost 9 bases, and 17 bases lay between the germline ends. In germline, CDR1 is MDHEN, CDR2 SYDVKM. CDR3 length equals 14 residues. This chain's CDR3 is CASSPPFRETEQFF. Here the CDR3 DNA reads TGTGCCAGCAGTCCCCCCTTCCGGGAAACTGAGCAGTTCTTC.

The rearrangement joins TRBV14 to TRBJ2-2; TRBD1 matches 7 bases. Germline-derived CDR1 and CDR2 are SGHDN and FVKESK. This CDR3 contains 16 residues. V trimming: 6 bases; J trimming: 7 bases; junction bases outside the gene matches: 14. The CDR3 DNA reads TGTGCCAGCAGTTCACAGGGGTTTCGGCCGGGCGGGGAGCTGTTTTTT. Its protein is CASSSQGFRPGGELFF.

CDR3 sequence reads: CASSQERGGADTQYF. The CDR3 region has the DNA TGCGCCAGCAGCCAAGAGAGGGGGGGGGCAGATACGCAGTATTTT. The chain employs TRBV4-1 and TRBJ2-3; weak D call: TRBD2 (7 bases). The germline CDR1 and CDR2 sequences are MGHRA and YSYEKL. With 0 bases removed from V and 4 bases from J, the gap between germline ends came to 11 bases. The CDR3 has 15 amino acids.

The chain is built from TRBV19 and TRBJ1-2; maybe TRBD1 (5 bases). Germline V gene sequence: CDR1 LNHDA, CDR2 SQIVND (reference sequence). Trimming shortened V by 10 bases and J by 3 bases, and 21 bases separated the two germline ends. This CDR3 has 15 amino acids. The CDR3 reads CATRGKPGRDYGYTF. Here the CDR3 DNA reads TGTGCCACCCGGGGGAAACCCGGTAGAGACTATGGCTACACCTTC.

This clone came up a few times. V usage is TRBV19 and J usage is TRBJ2-1; D remains ambiguous. The CDR3 extends over 19 amino acids. The V gene's germline CDR1 is LNHDA and CDR2 SQIVND (reference sequence). V was shortened by 2 bases and J by 5 bases, with 25 bases between the two germline ends. DNA of the CDR3: TGTGCCAGTAGTATAAGGAAAATTCCGGGTCCAACCCGTCACAATGAGCAGTTCTTC. Translation gives CASSIRKIPGPTRHNEQFF. Full variable domain (remainder filled in from reference TRBV19 and TRBJ2-1): DGGITQSPKYLFRKEGQNVTLSCEQNLNHDAMYWYRQDPGQGLRLIYYSQIVNDFQKGDIAEGYSVSREKKESFPLTVTSAQKNPTAFYLCASSIRKIPGPTRHNEQFFGPGTRLTVL.

The chain has TRBV7-3 and TRBJ2-1, with 14 bases lining up with TRBD2. V trimming: 5 bases; J trimming: 7 bases; junction bases outside the gene matches: 16. There are 19 residues in the CDR3. Germline V gene lookup returns CDR1 SGHTA and CDR2 FQGTGA. CDR3 residues: CASSRNPGLAGDSENEQFF. For the CDR3, the DNA is TGTGCCAGCAGCCGAAACCCGGGACTAGCGGGGGATAGCGAAAATGAGCAGTTCTTC.

The gene calls are TRBV6-1 and TRBJ1-5; perhaps TRBD1 as D (5 bases). The V and J ends lost 3 bases and 0 bases respectively, with 18 bases between them. CDR1 is MNHNS and CDR2 is SASEGT in the germline V gene. The CDR3 is made up of 18 amino acids. The DNA of the CDR3 is TGTGCCAGCAGTGACCTCAGGGATGGGAACGATAGCAATCAGCCCCAGCATTTT. Amino acid sequence: CASSDLRDGNDSNQPQHF.

V usage is TRBV7-8 and J usage is TRBJ1-6, with D uncertain. There are 15 residues in the CDR3. Germline lookup yields CDR1 SGHVS and CDR2 FQNEAQ. V was shortened by 2 bases and J by 7 bases, with 12 bases between the two germline ends. The DNA for the CDR3 is TGTGCCAGCAGCTTAACCGGACTGTGCAATTCACCCCTCCACTTT. Residues: CASSLTGLCNSPLHF.

The chain uses TRBV19 and TRBJ2-2; 8 nucleotides line up with TRBD1. Germline-derived CDR1 and CDR2 are LNHDA and SQIVND (reference sequence). The CDR3 has 15 residues. Trimming cost V 6 bases and J 5 bases; bases outside gene matches: 8. Here the CDR3 reads CASSDGQGWTGELFF. CDR3 sequence (DNA): TGTGCCAGTAGCGACGGACAGGGTTGGACCGGGGAGCTGTTTTTT.

The V gene is TRBV10-3, the J gene TRBJ2-7; 9 positions match TRBD1. V lost 3 bases, J lost 1 base, and 13 bases stayed unmatched. The CDR3 is made up of 18 amino acids. Germline V gene data show CDR1 as ENHRY and CDR2 as SYGVKD. This chain's CDR3 is CAISESCWDRAKSYEQYF. The CDR3 DNA sequence: TGTGCCATCAGTGAATCTTGTTGGGACAGGGCCAAGTCCTACGAGCAGTACTTC.

V usage is TRBV27 and J usage is TRBJ1-2, with 10 nucleotides matching TRBD1. This CDR3 spans 18 amino acids. Germline V gene lookup returns CDR1 MNHEY and CDR2 SMNVEV (reference sequence). V dropped 2 bases and J dropped 7; count of bases not matched to a gene: 16. CDR3 region: CASSLHSGTGASVGGYTF. CDR3 sequence (DNA): TGTGCCAGCAGTTTACATTCCGGGACAGGGGCGTCCGTTGGTGGCTACACCTTC.

The genes are TRBV6-5 and TRBJ1-6, with a weak D call TRBD1 (6 bases). Germline V CDR1 and CDR2: MNHEY, SVGAGI. Trimming took 6 bases from V and 7 from J, leaving 16 bases between them. This CDR3 has 15 residues. For the CDR3, the DNA is TGTGCCAGCAGGGCCTCCCCAGGGGACAATTCACCCCTCCACTTT. It translates to CASRASPGDNSPLHF.

This clone was found a few times. The chain uses TRBV6-5 and TRBJ2-5, with a weak D call TRBD2 (5 bases). Trimming cost V 2 bases and J 4 bases, with 17 bases left between them. The CDR3 has 16 amino acids. From germline, CDR1 is MNHEY and CDR2 SVGAGI. The CDR3 DNA reads TGTGCCAGCAGTTACACGGGATCCGAAATAGGAGAGACCCAGTACTTC. This translates into CASSYTGSEIGETQYF.

This chain uses TRBV4-1 with TRBJ1-4, with D perhaps matching TRBD1 (5 bases). Germline V gene data show CDR1 as MGHRA and CDR2 as YSYEKL. Trimming pared 8 bases from V and 4 bases from J, leaving 17 bases between. The CDR3 contains 15 residues. Here the CDR3 DNA reads TGCGCCAGCTCGCCATACCGACAGTTTAATGAAAAACTGTTTTTT. It codes for CASSPYRQFNEKLFF.

The CDR3 DNA reads TGTGCCAGCAGTTCCTACTCAGGGGGAAGGAATTCACCCCTCCACTTT. This translates into CASSSYSGGRNSPLHF. The chain has TRBV6-5 and TRBJ1-6; 7 nucleotides agree with TRBD1. The CDR3 contains 16 residues. The germline gives CDR1 MNHEY, CDR2 SVGAGI. With 4 bases clipped from V and 7 bases from J, the junction kept 10 bases outside the gene matches.

The V and J genes are TRBV10-3 and TRBJ1-5; D is perhaps TRBD1 (6 bases). The CDR3 covers 17 residues. V was trimmed by 4 bases and J by 0 bases, leaving 16 bases between them. CDR1 ENHRY and CDR2 SYGVKD come from the germline V gene. CDR3 DNA: TGTGCCATCAGTGGGGGGCAGGGTAATATTAGCAATCAGCCCCAGCATTTT. Protein product: CAISGGQGNISNQPQHF.

The CDR3 reads CASSLAGGALYEQYF. The DNA of the CDR3 is TGTGCCAGCAGCTTAGCGGGGGGGGCCCTGTACGAGCAGTACTTC. This chain links TRBV5-4 with TRBJ2-7; 10 positions match TRBD2. Germline assignment: CDR1 SGHNT and CDR2 YYREEE (reference sequence). The V gene end was trimmed by 2 bases and the J gene end by 4 bases; junction bases not matched to a gene: 6. The CDR3 length is 15 residues.